This TCR beta chain was profiled in a study of cytomegalovirus exposure and HLA in healthy donors. The germline gives CDR1 SGHAT, CDR2 FQNNGV. The CDR3 covers 16 residues. Trimming removed 6 bases from V and 0 bases from J, with 15 bases in between. Profiled with immunoSEQ multiplex PCR; TCRdb holds only in-frame clones, not every one. The table lists around 130,000 clones, more than 70% of them singletons. Input material: PBMCs. The clonotype was recovered from a woman in her thirties in good health and CMV-seronegative. This chain connects TRBV11-2 to TRBJ1-3; perhaps TRBD1 as D (6 bases). The CDR3 spells CASSRQDLISGNTIYF. CDR3 in DNA: TGTGCCAGCAGTAGACAGGACCTAATCTCTGGAAACACCATATATTTT.